The 10 T cell receptor beta chains listed next were all sequenced from one sample in a study of tumour-infiltrating T cells in Burkitt lymphoma. Some clones are missing from TCRdb's copy, which holds only in-frame ones; the method was immunoSEQ multiplex PCR. The profile shows 1,400 or so clones, 93% of them singletons. Input material: tumor tissue. The receptors derive from a human donor with diffuse large B-cell lymphoma.

A remark on this clone: The junction departs from the called germline gene at one end, perhaps through a read error. The chain combines TRBV18 with TRBJ2-7; D gene ambiguous. The CDR3 sequence is 13 residues long. Germline V gene sequence: CDR1 KGHSH, CDR2 LQKENI. CDR3 in DNA: TGTGCCAGCTCCCCACAAGGGACCTACGAGCAGTACTTC. Translating it yields CASSPQGTYEQYF.

The chain recombines TRBV7-2 with TRBJ1-1; D is perhaps TRBD1 (5 bases). This CDR3 contains 14 residues. Germline V CDR1 and CDR2: SGHTA, FQGNSA. Trimming removed 5 bases from V and 1 base from J, with 11 bases in between. CDR3 residues: CASSPRGGNTEAFF. In nucleotides, the CDR3 is TGTGCCAGCAGCCCCCGGGGGGGGAACACTGAAGCTTTCTTT. The whole variable domain, filled in from reference TRBV7-2 and TRBJ1-1, reads GAGVSQSPSNKVTEKGKDVELRCDPISGHTALYWYRQSLGQGLEFLIYFQGNSAPDKSGLPSDRFSAERTGGSVSTLTIQRTQQEDSAVYLCASSPRGGNTEAFFGQGTRLTVV.

The chain links TRBV10-3 to TRBJ2-3; unclear D gene. The CDR3 has 14 residues. The germline V and J ends were trimmed by 7 bases and 2 bases, with 13 bases remaining between them. Germline V gene data show CDR1 as ENHRY and CDR2 as SYGVKD. CDR3 amino acids: CAIKPDGSTDTQYF. CDR3 DNA sequence: TGTGCCATCAAGCCCGACGGGTCCACAGATACGCAGTATTTT.

V gene TRBV27 combines with J gene TRBJ1-1; a weak D match, TRBD1 (6 bases). The CDR3 is 15 residues long. Germline lookup yields CDR1 MNHEY and CDR2 SMNVEV (reference sequence). Trimming took 4 bases from V and 2 from J, leaving 14 bases between them. Here the CDR3 DNA reads TGTGCCAGCAGTTCCCCGGCAGGGGTAAACACTGAAGCTTTCTTT. Amino acids: CASSSPAGVNTEAFF.

J is TRBJ1-2 and V is TRBV7-2; TRBD1 agrees at 9 bases. The length of the CDR3 is 16 residues. Germline V lookup: CDR1 SGHTA, CDR2 FQGNSA. V was pared by 5 bases and J by 5 bases, with 12 bases of the junction left unmatched. The CDR3 coding sequence is TGTGCCAGCAGCCCAAGGACAGGGGAGACGGGGTATGGCTACACCTTC. It codes for CASSPRTGETGYGYTF. The variable domain in full, completed from reference TRBV7-2 and TRBJ1-2, reads GAGVSQSPSNKVTEKGKDVELRCDPISGHTALYWYRQSLGQGLEFLIYFQGNSAPDKSGLPSDRFSAERTGGSVSTLTIQRTQQEDSAVYLCASSPRTGETGYGYTFGSGTRLTVV.

The rearrangement links TRBV18 to TRBJ1-1, with D possibly TRBD1 on 5 matching bases. Germline V lookup: CDR1 KGHSH, CDR2 LQKENI. This CDR3 is 13 amino acids long. V was trimmed by 2 bases and J by 5 bases, leaving 9 bases between them. The CDR3 protein is CASSPTSGTEAFF. The CDR3 DNA is TGTGCCAGCTCACCAACTTCAGGGACTGAAGCTTTCTTT.

A few counts support this clone. The CDR3 nucleotides read TGTGCCAGCAGCGTGCACGAAGGATTGAACACTGAAGCTTTCTTT. Amino acid sequence: CASSVHEGLNTEAFF. The chain uses TRBV9 and TRBJ1-1; D not certain. Germline V gene data show CDR1 as SGDLS and CDR2 as YYNGEE. Trimming took off 2 bases at V and 0 bases at J, with 11 bases between the two ends. CDR3 length equals 15 residues.

The CDR3 here is CASSPEGVLNTGELFF. CDR3 nucleotide sequence: TGCGCCAGCAGCCCTGAGGGGGTTCTGAACACCGGGGAGCTGTTTTTT. The chain joins TRBV5-1 to TRBJ2-2; D perhaps matches TRBD1 (6 bases). This CDR3 contains 16 residues. V lost 4 bases to trimming and J lost 1 base, with 14 bases between them. The germline V gene has CDR1 SGHRS and CDR2 YFSETQ.

The rearrangement links TRBV7-8 to TRBJ1-2; D call uncertain. Germline V CDR1 and CDR2: SGHVS, FQNEAQ. Trimming removed 5 bases from V and 6 bases from J, with 10 bases in between. The CDR3 spans 12 residues. The CDR3 is CASSLGRDGYTF. The CDR3 DNA sequence: TGTGCCAGCAGCCTAGGACGAGATGGCTACACCTTC.

The V call is TRBV6-6, the J call TRBJ2-7; D unclear. The CDR3 runs 12 residues. CDR1 and CDR2 (germline): MNHNY, SVGAGI (reference sequence). The V and J ends lost 10 bases and 1 base respectively, with 11 bases between them. The CDR3 DNA is TGTGCCACCCGCCGGCAGTCCTACGAGCAGTACTTC. Protein product: CATRRQSYEQYF.